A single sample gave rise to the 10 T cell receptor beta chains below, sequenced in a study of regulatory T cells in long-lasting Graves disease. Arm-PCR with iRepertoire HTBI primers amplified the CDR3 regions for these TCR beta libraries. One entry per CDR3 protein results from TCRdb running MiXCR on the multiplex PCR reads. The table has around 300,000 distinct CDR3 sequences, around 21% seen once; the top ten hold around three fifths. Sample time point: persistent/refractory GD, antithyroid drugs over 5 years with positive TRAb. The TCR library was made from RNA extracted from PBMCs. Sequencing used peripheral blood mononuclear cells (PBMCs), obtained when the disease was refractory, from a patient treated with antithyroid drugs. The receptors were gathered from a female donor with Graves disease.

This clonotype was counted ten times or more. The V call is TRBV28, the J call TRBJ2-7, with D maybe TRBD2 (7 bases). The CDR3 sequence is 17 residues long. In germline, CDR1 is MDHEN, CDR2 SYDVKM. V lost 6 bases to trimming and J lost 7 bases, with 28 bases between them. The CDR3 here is CASSPTLGGALLREQYF. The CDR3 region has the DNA TGTGCCAGCAGCCCAACCCTGGGGGGGGCCCTTTTAAGAGAGCAGTACTTC.

The CDR3 region has the DNA TGCGCCAGCAGCCATGGGGCCTCCGAGCAGTACTTC. Translation gives CASSHGASEQYF. The J gene is TRBJ2-7, the V gene TRBV4-1, with D tentatively TRBD1 (5 bases). CDR1 is MGHRA and CDR2 is YSYEKL in the germline V gene. The length of the CDR3 is 12 residues. V dropped 3 bases and J dropped 6 bases, with 9 bases sitting between them.

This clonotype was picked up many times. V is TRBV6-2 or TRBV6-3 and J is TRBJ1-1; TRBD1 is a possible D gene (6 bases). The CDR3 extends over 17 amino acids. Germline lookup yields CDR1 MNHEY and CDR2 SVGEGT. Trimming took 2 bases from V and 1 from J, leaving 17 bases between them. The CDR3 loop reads CASSYPDRVDRNTEAFF. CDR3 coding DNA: TGTGCCAGCAGTTACCCGGACAGAGTTGACAGGAACACTGAAGCTTTCTTT.

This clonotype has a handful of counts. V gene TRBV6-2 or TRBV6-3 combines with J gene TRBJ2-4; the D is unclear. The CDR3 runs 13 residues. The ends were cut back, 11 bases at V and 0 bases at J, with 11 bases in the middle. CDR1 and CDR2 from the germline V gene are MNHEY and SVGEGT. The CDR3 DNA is TGTGCCTCGGGTGTCCTAGCCAAAAACATTCAGTACTTC. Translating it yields CASGVLAKNIQYF.

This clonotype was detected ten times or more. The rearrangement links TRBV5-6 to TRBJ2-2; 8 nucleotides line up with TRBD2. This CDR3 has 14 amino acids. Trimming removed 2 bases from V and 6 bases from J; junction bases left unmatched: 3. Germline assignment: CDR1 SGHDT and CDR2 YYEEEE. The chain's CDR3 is CASSLAGVAGELFF. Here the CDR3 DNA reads TGTGCCAGCAGCTTAGCGGGAGTCGCCGGGGAGCTGTTTTTT.

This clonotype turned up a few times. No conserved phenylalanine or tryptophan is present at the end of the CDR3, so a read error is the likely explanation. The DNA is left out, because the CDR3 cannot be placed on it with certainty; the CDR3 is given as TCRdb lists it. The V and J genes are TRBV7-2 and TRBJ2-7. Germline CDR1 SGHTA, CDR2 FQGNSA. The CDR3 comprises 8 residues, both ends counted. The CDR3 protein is CASSFVSI.

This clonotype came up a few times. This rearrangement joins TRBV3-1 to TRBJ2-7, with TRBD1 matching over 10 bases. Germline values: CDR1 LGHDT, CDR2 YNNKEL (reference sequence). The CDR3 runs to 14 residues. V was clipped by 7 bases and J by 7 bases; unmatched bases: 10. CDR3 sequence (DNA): TGTGCCAGCACCCTGACAGGGGGCTCTGGGGAGCAGTACTTC. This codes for CASTLTGGSGEQYF.

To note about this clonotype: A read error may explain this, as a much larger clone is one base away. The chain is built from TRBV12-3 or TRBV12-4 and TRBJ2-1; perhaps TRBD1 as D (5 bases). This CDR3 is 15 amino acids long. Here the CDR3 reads CASSRLSTAYNERFF. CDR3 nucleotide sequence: TGTGCCAGCAGCCGCCTATCGACAGCCTACAATGAGCGGTTCTTC.

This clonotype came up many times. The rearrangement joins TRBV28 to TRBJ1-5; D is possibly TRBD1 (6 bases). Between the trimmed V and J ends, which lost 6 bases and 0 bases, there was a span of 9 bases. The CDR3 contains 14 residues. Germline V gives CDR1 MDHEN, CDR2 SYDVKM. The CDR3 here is CASRQGLSNQPQHF. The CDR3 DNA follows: TGTGCCAGCAGACAGGGTCTTAGCAATCAGCCCCAGCATTTT.

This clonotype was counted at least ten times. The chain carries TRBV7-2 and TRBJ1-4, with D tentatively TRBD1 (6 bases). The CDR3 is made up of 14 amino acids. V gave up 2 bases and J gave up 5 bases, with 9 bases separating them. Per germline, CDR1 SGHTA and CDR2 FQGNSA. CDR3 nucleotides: TGTGCCAGCAGCTTAAGACAGGACAATGAAAAACTGTTTTTT. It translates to CASSLRQDNEKLFF.